This entry lists 29 T cell receptor beta chains sequenced from one sample in a study of beta chain features in type 1 diabetes. Every bit of the isolated RNA underwent reverse transcription, so sequencing read expressed TCRB transcripts. Generated by immunoSEQ multiplex PCR, the TCRdb table keeps only in-frame clones and is missing some. Counted here are fewer than 150,000 clones, 6.9% occurring once; the ten biggest clones make up about 1.4%. Material for sequencing was central memory CD4+ T cells from blood. The receptors shown here come from a woman aged 25 to 45 in good health.

This clone was picked up a small number of times. The chain recombines TRBV6-5 with TRBJ2-7; TRBD2 matches at 10 bases. CDR3 size: 15 residues. The V and J ends lost 6 bases and 5 bases, in that order; junction bases with no gene match: 10. Germline CDR1 reads MNHEY; CDR2 reads SVGAGI. The CDR3, as DNA: TGTGCCAGCAGAGAAATAGCGGGAGGTGTCCACGAGCAGTACTTC. Its translation is CASREIAGGVHEQYF.

On this clone itself: A read error may account for a junction end that differs from germline. V gene TRBV4-1 combines with J gene TRBJ1-2; 7 bases match TRBD1. Germline values: CDR1 MGHRA, CDR2 YSYEKL. This CDR3 is 13 amino acids long. CDR3: CASSRDRDTGYTF. CDR3 bases: TGTGCCAGCAGCCGCGACAGGGACACTGGCTACACCTTC.

The rearrangement uses TRBV4-3 and TRBJ1-3; possible D gene TRBD1, 5 bases. Per the germline V gene, CDR1 is LGHNA and CDR2 is YSLEER. This CDR3 region has 14 residues. Deletions cut 4 bases from V and 4 bases from J, with 11 bases between. CDR3 DNA: TGCGCCAGCAGCCCGAATTGGGGCGGAAACACCATATATTTT. Amino acids: CASSPNWGGNTIYF.

This clone was observed a few times. V usage is TRBV7-2 and J usage is TRBJ1-2; 7 positions agree with TRBD1. The CDR3 has 13 residues. Germline V lookup: CDR1 SGHTA, CDR2 FQGNSA. After removal of 4 bases from V and 7 bases from J, the junction contained 6 bases not matched to a gene. CDR3 protein: CASSSGQKGGYTF. The CDR3, as DNA: TGTGCCAGCAGCTCGGGACAGAAAGGTGGCTACACCTTC.

In nucleotides, the CDR3 is TGTGCCAGCAGCGGTATGACGCCGGGGACCCAGTACTTC. It translates to CASSGMTPGTQYF. The rearrangement joins TRBV5-6 to TRBJ2-5; D gene uncertain. The germline V gene has CDR1 SGHDT and CDR2 YYEEEE. The V and J ends lost 4 bases and 7 bases respectively, with 14 bases between them. This CDR3 is 13 amino acids long.

The sample holds many counts of this clone. J is TRBJ1-2 and V is TRBV7-9; possible D gene TRBD1, 5 bases. There are 13 residues in the CDR3. The V end lost 3 bases, the J end lost 6 bases, and 11 bases lay between the germline ends. In germline, CDR1 is SEHNR, CDR2 FQNEAQ (reference sequence). The CDR3 sequence: CASSLVTGDGYTF. The CDR3 nucleotides read TGTGCCAGCAGCTTGGTAACAGGAGATGGCTACACCTTC.

The chain joins TRBV5-1 to TRBJ2-3, with 12 bases aligning to TRBD2. Germline V gives CDR1 SGHRS, CDR2 YFSETQ. With 4 bases clipped from V and 7 bases from J, the junction kept 10 bases outside the gene matches. The CDR3 contains 16 residues. As DNA, the CDR3 is TGCGCCAGCAGCAGCGAGGGACTAGCGGGTCTATATACGCAGTATTTT. Amino acids: CASSSEGLAGLYTQYF.

The chain has TRBV4-3 and TRBJ2-7; D is possibly TRBD2 (5 bases). The CDR3 totals 14 residues. CDR1 is LGHNA and CDR2 is YSLEER in the germline V gene. Trimming shortened V by 0 bases and J by 3 bases, and 9 bases separated the two germline ends. CDR3 bases: TGCGCCAGCAGCCAAGATACGGACTTCTACGAGCAGTACTTC. Translating it yields CASSQDTDFYEQYF.

This clone was seen more than once but under ten times. This chain uses TRBV6-5 with TRBJ2-5; possibly TRBD1 for D (6 bases). Trimming stripped 0 bases from V and 5 bases from J, with 16 bases between. CDR1 MNHEY and CDR2 SVGAGI come from the germline V gene. This CDR3 has 16 residues. This CDR3 is CASSYSTHRARETQYF. In DNA, the CDR3 is TGTGCCAGCAGTTACTCGACACACAGGGCCCGGGAGACCCAGTACTTC.

The chain has TRBV18 and TRBJ2-5, with D unresolved. The CDR3 totals 14 residues. CDR1 is KGHSH and CDR2 is LQKENI in the germline V gene. Trimming removed 5 bases at V and 5 bases at J, with 15 bases between. Here the CDR3 DNA reads TGTGCCAGCTCAATTTCGTCTAGGTTGGAGACCCAGTACTTC. It encodes CASSISSRLETQYF.

The rearrangement uses TRBV18 and TRBJ1-2; 7 positions agree with TRBD1. Germline V gives CDR1 KGHSH, CDR2 LQKENI. The V gene end was trimmed by 3 bases and the J gene end by 5 bases; junction bases not matched to a gene: 12. This CDR3 contains 16 residues. The CDR3 region is CASSPTLNRGSYGYTF. The CDR3 DNA is TGTGCCAGCTCACCCACTTTAAACAGGGGAAGTTATGGCTACACCTTC.

This clone was seen only a few times. The rearrangement uses TRBV18 and TRBJ2-3, with 9 bases fitting TRBD2. Germline CDR1 and CDR2: KGHSH and LQKENI. The trim removed 4 bases at V and 0 bases at J, leaving 2 bases unmatched. This CDR3 contains 15 residues. CDR3 bases: TGTGCCAGCTCACTAACTAGCGGGAGCACAGATACGCAGTATTTT. It specifies CASSLTSGSTDTQYF.

The V gene is TRBV7-9, the J gene TRBJ1-2, with 9 bases lining up with TRBD1. The length of the CDR3 is 13 residues. The V segment lost 5 bases and the J segment 5 bases; nucleotides outside the gene matches: 3. CDR1 is SEHNR, CDR2 FQNEAQ, per germline (reference sequence). The CDR3 DNA reads TGTGCCAGCAGCCGGGGACAGGGTTATGGCTACACCTTC. It specifies CASSRGQGYGYTF.

The chain is built from TRBV7-2 and TRBJ1-2; the match to TRBD1 covers 7 bases. J gave up 0 bases and V 6 bases, and 4 bases lay outside the gene matches. This CDR3 has 14 residues. Germline V gene data show CDR1 as SGHTA and CDR2 as FQGNSA. The CDR3 region is CASRSDRSNYGYTF. The CDR3 coding sequence is TGTGCCAGCAGATCGGACAGGTCTAACTATGGCTACACCTTC.

V and J are TRBV5-1 and TRBJ2-1; 7 bases fit TRBD2. V lost 0 bases, J lost 5 bases, and 8 bases stayed unmatched. Looked up from germline, CDR1 is SGHRS and CDR2 is YFSETQ. The CDR3 has 16 residues. The DNA of the CDR3 is TGCGCCAGCAGCTTGGAGCAACTAGCGATCCACAATGAGCAGTTCTTC. It encodes CASSLEQLAIHNEQFF.

The CDR3, as DNA: TGTGCCAGCAGCTACACTAGCGGGAGGTCTTTGGGGTACAATGAGCAGTTCTTC. Translated, it gives CASSYTSGRSLGYNEQFF. This rearrangement joins TRBV11-1 to TRBJ2-1; 12 bases align to TRBD2. There are 18 residues in the CDR3. The germline gives CDR1 SGHAT, CDR2 FQDESV (reference sequence). Germline trimming cut 4 bases from V and 4 bases from J; bases unmatched to any gene: 11. Looking up the rest from reference TRBV11-1 and TRBJ2-1 gives the full variable domain: EAEVAQSPRYKITEKSQAVAFWCDPISGHATLYWYRQILGQGPELLVQFQDESVVDDSQLPKDRFSAERLKGVDSTLKIQPAELGDSAMYLCASSYTSGRSLGYNEQFFGPGTRLTVL.

There are many counts of this clone. CDR3 residues: CAWRPTSGRAKNIQYF. CDR3 sequence (DNA): TGTGCCTGGAGACCTACTAGCGGGAGGGCCAAAAACATTCAGTACTTC. V usage is TRBV30 and J usage is TRBJ2-4; 12 positions agree with TRBD2. The CDR3 runs to 16 residues. The germline V gene encodes CDR1 GTSNPN and CDR2 SVGIG (reference sequence). V was clipped by 3 bases and J by 1 base; unmatched bases: 4.

The chain couples TRBV5-1 to TRBJ2-3; 10 positions agree with TRBD2. CDR3 size: 16 residues. V shed 4 bases and J 2 bases; nucleotides not matched to a gene: 7. Germline loops: CDR1 SGHRS, CDR2 YFSETQ. The CDR3 DNA follows: TGCGCCAGCAGCGCCGGGACTAGCGAATACACAGATACGCAGTATTTT. Translated: CASSAGTSEYTDTQYF.

V is TRBV19 and J is TRBJ2-1; 9 bases align to TRBD2. V dropped 3 bases and J dropped 8; count of bases not matched to a gene: 8. The CDR3 loop spans 15 amino acids. The germline gives CDR1 LNHDA, CDR2 SQIVND (reference sequence). CDR3 sequence (DNA): TGTGCCAGTAGTATCGGTGATAGCGGGAGTTATGAGCAGTTCTTC. This sequence encodes CASSIGDSGSYEQFF. Full variable domain (missing parts from reference TRBV19 and TRBJ2-1): DGGITQSPKYLFRKEGQNVTLSCEQNLNHDAMYWYRQDPGQGLRLIYYSQIVNDFQKGDIAEGYSVSREKKESFPLTVTSAQKNPTAFYLCASSIGDSGSYEQFFGPGTRLTVL.

The J gene is TRBJ2-1, the V gene TRBV25-1, with 7 positions matching TRBD1. The CDR3 extends over 14 amino acids. Trimming removed 7 bases from V and 5 bases from J; junction bases left unmatched: 8. Germline CDR1 and CDR2: MGHDK and SYGVNS. The CDR3 protein is CASTVQQGNNEQFF. The CDR3 DNA sequence: TGTGCCAGCACCGTCCAACAGGGGAACAATGAGCAGTTCTTC.

This clone showed up just a few times. V is TRBV6-1 and J is TRBJ2-7; no firm D call. The CDR3 is made up of 16 amino acids. Trimming removed 0 bases from V and 4 bases from J, with 16 bases in between. Germline-derived CDR1 and CDR2 are MNHNS and SASEGT. The CDR3 reads CASSEAPTFGRYEQYF. CDR3 bases: TGTGCCAGCAGTGAAGCTCCGACTTTTGGCAGATACGAGCAGTACTTC.

The genes are TRBV19 and TRBJ2-5, with 11 positions matching TRBD1. CDR1 is LNHDA and CDR2 is SQIVND in the germline V gene (reference sequence). J gave up 5 bases and V 8 bases, and 4 bases lay outside the gene matches. This CDR3 comprises 13 residues. DNA of the CDR3: TGTGCCAGTGCCGGGACAGGGGGTGAGACCCAGTACTTC. Its translation: CASAGTGGETQYF.

This chain connects TRBV5-1 to TRBJ1-4; the match to TRBD1 covers 9 bases. V gave up 5 bases and J gave up 7 bases; unmatched junction bases: 3. Germline V CDR1 and CDR2: SGHRS, YFSETQ. The CDR3 has 13 amino acids. The CDR3 loop reads CASRQGAREKLFF. CDR3 sequence (DNA): TGCGCCAGCAGACAGGGGGCGCGTGAAAAACTGTTTTTT.

The chain uses TRBV7-2 and TRBJ1-5; maybe TRBD1 (5 bases). The CDR3 has 15 residues. From germline, CDR1 is SGHTA and CDR2 FQGNSA. V lost 1 base, J lost 1 base, and 8 bases lay in between. This chain's CDR3 is CASSLGSGSNQPQHF. The CDR3 DNA follows: TGTGCCAGCAGCTTAGGGTCAGGGAGCAATCAGCCCCAGCATTTT.

Ten or more counts support this clone. The chain couples TRBV29-1 to TRBJ2-3; 7 bases align to TRBD2. The V gene's germline CDR1 is SQVTM and CDR2 ANQGSEA. CDR3 length equals 16 residues. J was trimmed by 0 bases and V by 7 bases; bases with no gene match: 13. CDR3 bases: TGCAGCGGACGCTCAACTACTAGCGCGAGCACAGATACGCAGTATTTT. Amino acids: CSGRSTTSASTDTQYF.

V is TRBV15 and J is TRBJ2-7, with unresolved D. The CDR3 contains 14 residues. Germline V lookup: CDR1 LNHNV, CDR2 YYDKDF (reference sequence). Between the trimmed V and J ends, which lost 1 base and 2 bases, there was a span of 9 bases. CDR3 in amino acids: CATSRAPGPYEQYF. CDR3 nucleotides: TGTGCCACCAGCAGAGCGCCGGGTCCCTACGAGCAGTACTTC.

The rearrangement uses TRBV30 and TRBJ2-2; 10 bases fit TRBD1. The length of the CDR3 is 15 residues. The germline gives CDR1 GTSNPN, CDR2 SVGIG (reference sequence). V was clipped by 3 bases and J by 6 bases; unmatched bases: 7. The CDR3 here is CAWRGGTGVAGELFF. DNA of the CDR3: TGTGCCTGGAGGGGGGGGACAGGGGTCGCCGGGGAGCTGTTTTTT.

This clone was picked up a small number of times. This chain joins TRBV7-2 and TRBJ2-4, with 8 bases matching TRBD2. V shed 5 bases, J shed 8 bases, and the junction held 17 bases outside the gene matches. The V gene's germline CDR1 is SGHTA and CDR2 FQGNSA. CDR3 length: 17 amino acids. The CDR3 sequence: CASSPATGVAGTDIQYF. The CDR3 nucleotides are TGTGCCAGCAGCCCCGCGACGGGGGTAGCGGGGACGGACATTCAGTACTTC.

The chain is built from TRBV5-1 and TRBJ2-1; TRBD1 aligns across 8 bases. This CDR3 has 17 residues. With V trimmed by 4 bases and J by 0 bases, 9 bases remained unmatched. CDR1 SGHRS and CDR2 YFSETQ come from the germline V gene. The CDR3, as DNA: TGCGCCAGCAGCCCACGACAGGGGCCCTCCTCCTACAATGAGCAGTTCTTC. Residues: CASSPRQGPSSYNEQFF.